One sample yielded the 21 T cell receptor beta chains listed below, sequenced in a study of cytomegalovirus exposure and HLA in healthy donors. Vbeta (60) and Jbeta (13) primers were used in the PCR. Clones were sequenced by immunoSEQ multiplex PCR, and TCRdb holds only the in-frame ones, with some missing. The table records fewer than 60,000 clones, 70% to 80% of them present only once. Specimen: PBMCs. These receptors all come from a woman aged 40-49 years in good health and CMV-seropositive.

Worth noting for this clone: One end of the junction fails to match germline, which may point to a read error. The chain links TRBV4-3 to TRBJ2-3, with TRBD2 matching over 7 bases. This CDR3 contains 14 residues. Germline V gene lookup returns CDR1 LGHNA and CDR2 YSLEER. The CDR3 DNA sequence: TGCGTCAGCAGCCAGGGAGGGGCCCTGGATACGCAGTATTTT. Amino acid sequence: CVSSQGGALDTQYF.

The chain recombines TRBV7-6 with TRBJ1-3, with 12 bases aligning to TRBD1. The CDR3 runs 16 residues. Trimming took 3 bases from V and 2 from J; bases not matched to a gene: 2. CDR1 is SGHVS and CDR2 is FNYEAQ in the germline V gene. The CDR3 sequence is CASSLGTGGPGNTIYF. The CDR3 nucleotides read TGTGCCAGCAGCTTGGGGACAGGGGGCCCTGGAAACACCATATATTTT.

V is TRBV6-6 and J is TRBJ2-3, with D possibly TRBD2 on 6 matching bases. The germline gives CDR1 MNHNY, CDR2 SVGAGI (reference sequence). V lost 5 bases to trimming and J lost 1 base, with 13 bases between them. The CDR3 covers 15 residues. The CDR3 reads CASSPGGPGTDTQYF. DNA of the CDR3: TGTGCCAGCAGTCCCGGAGGGCCGGGCACAGATACGCAGTATTTT.

In nucleotides, the CDR3 is TGTGCCAGCAGCCCGGGGGGCGGGGGGTTTAATGAGCAGTTCTTC. Translation gives CASSPGGGGFNEQFF. The chain has TRBV7-2 and TRBJ2-1, with 8 nucleotides matching TRBD2. There are 15 residues in the CDR3. Germline V gene sequence: CDR1 SGHTA, CDR2 FQGNSA. V shed 5 bases and J 7 bases; nucleotides not matched to a gene: 10.

The V and J genes are TRBV19 and TRBJ1-1; no clear D gene. V lost 0 bases, J lost 0 bases, and 5 bases lay in between. Per the germline V gene, CDR1 is LNHDA and CDR2 is SQIVND (reference sequence). The CDR3 has 14 amino acids. CDR3 in DNA: TGTGCCAGTAGTATAGATCTATTGAACACTGAAGCTTTCTTT. Amino acids: CASSIDLLNTEAFF.

This clone was detected once. The chain carries TRBV4-3 and TRBJ2-2; D is perhaps TRBD1 (6 bases). CDR1 is LGHNA and CDR2 is YSLEER in the germline V gene. Deletions cut 3 bases from V and 8 bases from J, with 19 bases between. CDR3 length: 16 amino acids. CDR3 bases: TGCGCCAGCAGCCAGGTTACGGACAGTTTTAATGGGGAGCTGTTTTTT. Translation: CASSQVTDSFNGELFF.

J is TRBJ1-2 and V is TRBV7-2, with D perhaps matching TRBD1 (5 bases). The CDR3 is made up of 19 amino acids. The V and J ends lost 0 bases and 4 bases respectively, with 24 bases between them. The germline CDR1 and CDR2 sequences are SGHTA and FQGNSA. CDR3 sequence: CASSLAFDNLRRGTYGYTF. DNA for the CDR3: TGTGCCAGCAGCTTAGCCTTCGACAACTTACGTCGCGGGACCTATGGCTACACCTTC. The full variable domain, in which reference TRBV7-2 and TRBJ1-2 provide the parts outside the CDR3, is GAGVSQSPSNKVTEKGKDVELRCDPISGHTALYWYRQSLGQGLEFLIYFQGNSAPDKSGLPSDRFSAERTGGSVSTLTIQRTQQEDSAVYLCASSLAFDNLRRGTYGYTFGSGTRLTVV.

The chain employs TRBV30 and TRBJ2-7, with a tentative D call TRBD2 (5 bases). V dropped 7 bases and J dropped 0 bases, with 22 bases sitting between them. Germline lookup yields CDR1 GTSNPN and CDR2 SVGIG (reference sequence). The CDR3 is made up of 16 amino acids. The CDR3 loop reads CASHLPGGVSSYEQYF. CDR3 bases: TGTGCCTCGCACTTACCCGGAGGAGTAAGCTCCTACGAGCAGTACTTC. The whole variable domain, remainder taken from reference TRBV30 and TRBJ2-7, is SQTIHQWPATLVQPVGSPLSLECTVEGTSNPNLYWYRQAAGRGLQLLFYSVGIGQISSEVPQNLSASRPQDRQFILSSKKLLLSDSGFYLCASHLPGGVSSYEQYFGPGTRLTVT.

This clone has only a few counts. J is TRBJ2-1 and V is TRBV11-2; 8 bases agree with TRBD2. The V and J ends lost 0 bases and 9 bases, in that order; junction bases with no gene match: 7. The CDR3 extends over 15 amino acids. CDR1 and CDR2 from the germline V gene are SGHAT and FQNNGV. CDR3 DNA: TGTGCCAGCAGCTTAGATCCGGGAGGGGGGGGTGAGCAGTTCTTC. Its protein is CASSLDPGGGGEQFF.

The chain links TRBV6-1 to TRBJ1-5, with 8 bases lining up with TRBD1. CDR3 length: 14 residues. Trimming cost V 5 bases and J 4 bases; bases outside gene matches: 4. CDR1 is MNHNS, CDR2 SASEGT, per germline. DNA for the CDR3: TGTGCCAGCAGTCAGGGGGCGCAGAATCAGCCCCAGCATTTT. Residues: CASSQGAQNQPQHF.

V and J are TRBV19 and TRBJ1-6; TRBD1 aligns across 8 bases. Germline V gene data show CDR1 as LNHDA and CDR2 as SQIVND (reference sequence). The CDR3 covers 14 residues. The V gene end was trimmed by 4 bases and the J gene end by 11 bases; junction bases not matched to a gene: 7. The CDR3 DNA follows: TGTGCCAGTAGTACCCAGGGGGCTGGGGCACCCCTCCACTTT. This translates into CASSTQGAGAPLHF.

The chain combines TRBV6-5 with TRBJ1-2; a weak D match, TRBD1 (6 bases). CDR1 is MNHEY and CDR2 is SVGAGI in the germline V gene. The V end was cut by 7 bases, the J end by 7 bases, with 19 bases between. There are 14 residues in the CDR3. The CDR3 reads CASKSSGGAGGYTF. In DNA form, the CDR3 reads TGTGCCAGCAAATCAAGCGGGGGGGCGGGTGGCTACACCTTC.

This chain joins TRBV7-2 and TRBJ2-2, with 7 bases identical to TRBD1. Germline CDR1 reads SGHTA; CDR2 reads FQGNSA. The CDR3 loop spans 16 amino acids. V gave up 0 bases and J gave up 4 bases; unmatched junction bases: 5. CDR3 nucleotide sequence: TGTGCCAGCAGCTTAGCGACAGGGCGGGTCACCGGGGAGCTGTTTTTT. Its protein is CASSLATGRVTGELFF.

Comments on this clone: Other DNA sequences in this sample translate to the same CDR3. The rearrangement links TRBV19 to TRBJ1-5; TRBD1 agrees at 8 bases. This CDR3 has 13 residues. Per the germline V gene, CDR1 is LNHDA and CDR2 is SQIVND (reference sequence). V lost 6 bases to trimming and J lost 4 bases; unmatched junction nucleotides: 2. The CDR3 coding sequence is TGTGCCAGTAGAGGACAGGGTAATCAGCCCCAGCATTTT. Translation gives CASRGQGNQPQHF.

This sequence joins TRBV2 and TRBJ2-3, with 8 positions matching TRBD2. The trim removed 1 base at V and 2 bases at J, leaving 2 bases unmatched. The CDR3 contains 15 residues. The germline gives CDR1 SNHLY, CDR2 FYNNEI. The CDR3 nucleotides read TGTGCCAGCAGTGAAGAGCGGGGGCACACAGATACGCAGTATTTT. This translates into CASSEERGHTDTQYF.

The rearrangement links TRBV5-4 to TRBJ2-1; TRBD2 matches 7 bases. Per germline, CDR1 SGHNT and CDR2 YYREEE (reference sequence). The CDR3 totals 16 residues. The J segment lost 2 bases and the V segment lost 4 bases, leaving 9 bases of the junction unmatched. This CDR3 is CASSTKGGGTYNEQFF. The CDR3 region has the DNA TGTGCCAGCAGCACAAAGGGCGGGGGAACCTACAATGAGCAGTTCTTC.

The chain uses TRBV21-1 and TRBJ2-1; the table's D call of TRBD2 was not tested on the DNA. TRBV21-1 has pseudogene status. The CDR3 consists of 14 residues. In DNA, the CDR3 is TGTGCCAGCAGCAAAGTCCGGGGGGGGAGGGAGCAGTTCTTC. Residues: CASSKVRGGREQFF.

The rearrangement uses TRBV5-8 and TRBJ2-7; D perhaps matches TRBD2 (6 bases). Trimming removed 9 bases at V and 3 bases at J, with 19 bases between. CDR1 and CDR2 from the germline V gene are SGHTS and YDEGEE. The CDR3 extends over 14 amino acids. The CDR3 sequence: CAIRGQGGFYEQYF. As DNA, the CDR3 is TGTGCCATACGAGGGCAGGGAGGTTTCTACGAGCAGTACTTC.

The rearrangement uses TRBV7-2 and TRBJ1-2, with D possibly TRBD1 on 5 matching bases. Trimming removed 3 bases from V and 7 bases from J, with 15 bases in between. Germline CDR1 is SGHTA and CDR2 is FQGNSA. There are 14 residues in the CDR3. The CDR3 nucleotides are TGTGCCAGCAGCTTCGTGCAGGGTTGGGGTGGCTACACCTTC. Protein product: CASSFVQGWGGYTF.

The chain uses TRBV6-1 and TRBJ2-1, with 10 bases lining up with TRBD2. This CDR3 has 15 residues. J lost 6 bases, V lost 6 bases, and 8 bases had no gene match. Germline V lookup: CDR1 MNHNS, CDR2 SASEGT. The CDR3 region is CASSPKRGGPNEQFF. The CDR3 region has the DNA TGTGCCAGCAGCCCCAAGCGGGGGGGCCCCAATGAGCAGTTCTTC.

This clone was counted a few times. The rearrangement links TRBV5-4 to TRBJ2-7; TRBD2 aligns across 10 bases. V lost 2 bases, J lost 4 bases, and 12 bases stayed unmatched. The CDR3 runs 17 residues. The germline CDR1 and CDR2 sequences are SGHNT and YYREEE (reference sequence). This chain's CDR3 is CASSFRTSGPQRYEQYF. In nucleotides, the CDR3 is TGTGCCAGCAGCTTCCGGACTAGCGGACCCCAGCGGTACGAGCAGTACTTC.